Listed below are T cell receptor beta chains from one sample, sequenced in a study of Graves' ophthalmopathy and Graves' hyperthyroidism. MiXCR, applied by TCRdb to the multiplex PCR reads, yields one record per CDR3 protein. The repertoire consists of approximately 1.2 million distinct CDR3 sequences, with 35% to 45% occurring once and the leading ten covering over 8.5%. Sequenced sample: peripheral blood or thyroid tissue (not recorded which). Receptor source: an adult man with Graves' hyperthyroidism. Both conserved end residues are part of each CDR3. A D gene is named only where the DNA matches it firmly. Clone size is given for some rows only: seen once, a few or many times, or a class if the clone is expanded.

j_call | d_call | v_call | clone_size | cdr3_aa | cdr3_nt
TRBJ2-5 | TRBD2 | TRBV4-3 | few | CASSHGYSGAKETQYF | TGCGCCAGCAGCCATGGATATAGCGGGGCCAAAGAGACCCAGTACTTC
TRBJ2-7 | NA | TRBV7-9 | many | CASSLAAGSTYEQYF | TGTGCCAGCAGCTTAGCGGCGGGGTCCACCTACGAGCAGTACTTC
TRBJ1-6 | TRBD1 | TRBV5-6 | few | CASSLGVRGNSPLHF | TGTGCCAGCAGCTTGGGGGTCAGGGGGAATTCACCCCTCCACTTT
TRBJ1-4 | NA | TRBV7-2 | NA | CASSLRLTGREEKLFF | TGTGCCAGCAGCTTAAGGTTAACAGGGAGAGAGGAAAAACTGTTTTTT
TRBJ2-5 | NA | TRBV12-3/TRBV12-4 | few | CASSFESSVPLVLETQYF | TGTGCCAGCAGTTTCGAGTCGTCGGTACCGTTGGTACTGGAGACCCAGTACTTC
TRBJ2-7 | TRBD1 | TRBV7-6 | NA | CASSWQGTGGYEQYF | TGTGCCAGCAGCTGGCAAGGGACAGGGGGCTACGAGCAGTACTTC
TRBJ2-2 | TRBD2 | TRBV20-1 | NA | CSAWGGTGELFF | TGCAGTGCTTGGGGGGGGACCGGGGAGCTGTTTTTT
TRBJ1-6 | NA | TRBV9 | many | CASSVGTVNSPLHF | TGTGCCAGCAGCGTAGGAACGGTAAATTCACCCCTCCACTTT
TRBJ1-1 | NA | TRBV5-6 | many | CASSAIHSTEAFF | TGTGCCAGCAGCGCAATCCACAGTACTGAAGCTTTCTTT
TRBJ1-1 | TRBD1 | TRBV7-8 | NA | CASSPRQGPGGNTEAFF | TGTGCCAGCAGCCCCCGACAGGGACCAGGGGGGAACACTGAAGCTTTCTTT
TRBJ2-2 | NA | TRBV2 | many | CASSVAENTGELFF | TGTGCCAGCAGTGTTGCAGAGAACACCGGGGAGCTGTTTTTT
TRBJ2-5 | NA | TRBV7-8 | NA | CASSLIQGIRETQYF | TGTGCCAGCAGCTTAATCCAGGGGATAAGGGAGACCCAGTACTTC
TRBJ2-2 | NA | TRBV10-3 | NA | CAISESSPGNTGELFF | TGTGCCATCAGTGAAAGTTCTCCGGGGAACACCGGGGAGCTGTTTTTT
TRBJ1-6 | NA | TRBV25-1 | NA | CASSPRARDLNSPLHF | TGTGCCAGCTCACCACGTGCGAGGGACCTTAATTCACCCCTCCACTTT
TRBJ2-3 | TRBD1 | TRBV7-6 | NA | CASSSQPGQGSTDTQYF | TGTGCCAGCAGCTCACAACCGGGACAGGGAAGCACAGATACGCAGTATTTT
TRBJ2-5 | NA | TRBV7-8 | NA | CASRRGHLQETQYF | TGTGCCAGCAGACGTGGACACTTACAAGAGACCCAGTACTTC
TRBJ1-1 | NA | TRBV5-1 | many | CASSSSQGHTEAFF | TGCGCCAGCAGCTCAAGTCAGGGCCACACTGAAGCTTTCTTT
TRBJ2-2 | NA | TRBV6-2/TRBV6-3 | NA | CASTTVQEPGELFF | TGTGCCAGCACTACGGTTCAGGAGCCCGGGGAGCTGTTTTTT
TRBJ1-2 | TRBD1 | TRBV15 | NA | CATSRGQGYYGYTF | TGTGCCACCAGCAGAGGACAGGGCTACTATGGCTACACCTTC
TRBJ1-3 | NA | TRBV7-6 | NA | CASNRRTLTGGNTIYF | TGTGCCAGCAACCGAAGGACTCTGACGGGAGGAAACACCATATATTTT
TRBJ2-7 | TRBD2 | TRBV20-1 | NA | CSAPTPSGREGEQYF | TGCAGTGCCCCGACTCCTAGCGGGAGAGAAGGCGAGCAGTACTTC
TRBJ2-7 | NA | TRBV10-3 | NA | CAISEVIRSEQYF | TGTGCCATCAGTGAAGTGATAAGGTCCGAGCAGTACTTC
TRBJ2-5 | NA | TRBV7-2 | few | CASSPGGQYETQYF | TGTGCCAGCAGCCCCGGAGGACAGTACGAGACCCAGTACTTC
TRBJ2-7 | NA | TRBV18 | few | CASSPPTSWEQYF | TGTGCCAGCTCACCACCGACTAGTTGGGAGCAGTACTTC
TRBJ1-6 | NA | TRBV4-3 | NA | CASSQDPPGHHNSPLHF | TGCGCCAGCAGCCAAGACCCGCCGGGACATCATAATTCACCCCTCCACTTT
TRBJ1-3 | NA | TRBV10-3 | NA | CASSPMALSGNTIYF | TGTGCCAGCAGTCCCATGGCCCTCTCTGGAAACACCATATATTTT
TRBJ1-5 | NA | TRBV7-9 | NA | CASSSSGSPNQPQHF | TGTGCCAGCAGCTCGTCCGGGTCCCCAAATCAGCCCCAGCATTTT
TRBJ2-7 | NA | TRBV19 | NA | CASSKQPGSYEQYF | TGTGCCAGTAGTAAACAACCGGGATCCTACGAGCAGTACTTC
TRBJ2-7 | TRBD2 | TRBV7-9 | many | CASSLSAGGPSYEQYF | TGTGCCAGCAGCTTATCGGCGGGAGGGCCCTCCTACGAGCAGTACTTC
TRBJ1-5 | NA | TRBV3-1 | few | CASSQDFTGLEPQHF | TGTGCCAGCAGCCAAGACTTTACAGGGCTAGAGCCCCAGCATTTT
TRBJ1-4 | NA | TRBV5-1 | many | CASSPQGINEKLFF | TGCGCCAGCAGCCCACAGGGAATAAATGAAAAACTGTTTTTT
TRBJ2-6 | NA | TRBV25-1 | NA | CASSGGRTGANVLTF | TGTGCCAGCAGTGGAGGGAGGACTGGGGCCAACGTCCTGACTTTC